These 10 T cell receptor beta chains share one sample of origin, sequenced in a study of beta chain features in type 1 diabetes. Expressed TCRB transcripts were sequenced after all isolated RNA was converted to cDNA. Measured with immunoSEQ multiplex PCR; TCRdb has only the in-frame clones, and not every one. The table lists fewer than 650,000 clones, roughly a sixth of them singletons. What was sequenced was naive CD4+ T cells from blood. The receptor set was obtained from a man aged 18 to 30 in good health.

To note about this clone: Other DNA sequences from this sample encode an identical CDR3 as well. The genes are TRBV29-1 and TRBJ1-2, with D possibly TRBD1 on 5 matching bases. The CDR3 extends over 11 amino acids. Germline V gives CDR1 SQVTM, CDR2 ANQGSEA. Trimming stripped 4 bases from V and 8 bases from J, with 11 bases between. CDR3 in amino acids: CSVGQGQGYTF. The CDR3 nucleotides read TGCAGCGTTGGCCAGGGTCAGGGCTACACCTTC. Supplemented by reference TRBV29-1 and TRBJ1-2, the full variable domain reads SAVISQKPSRDICQRGTSLTIQCQVDSQVTMMFWYRQQPGQSLTLIATANQGSEATYESGFVIDKFPISRPNLTFSTLTVSNMSPEDSSIYLCSVGQGQGYTFGSGTRLTVV.

This rearrangement joins TRBV15 to TRBJ1-4; 11 nucleotides line up with TRBD1. V lost 2 bases to trimming and J lost 6 bases; unmatched junction nucleotides: 5. This CDR3 contains 16 residues. Looked up from germline, CDR1 is LNHNV and CDR2 is YYDKDF (reference sequence). CDR3: CATSRPPGQGDEKLFF. The CDR3 DNA reads as TGTGCCACCAGCAGACCGCCGGGACAGGGGGATGAAAAACTGTTTTTT.

This clone occurred once. The rearrangement links TRBV19 to TRBJ1-5; D is possibly TRBD1 (6 bases). CDR1 is LNHDA and CDR2 is SQIVND in the germline V gene (reference sequence). V lost 7 bases to trimming and J lost 7 bases, with 14 bases between them. The CDR3 covers 13 residues. The CDR3 is CASTLQGNQPQHF. CDR3 nucleotides: TGTGCCAGTACTCTACAGGGTAACCAGCCCCAGCATTTT.

The table lists this clone with a few counts. CDR3 amino acids: CASSLGIRGGNTEAFF. For the CDR3, the DNA is TGTGCCAGCAGCTTAGGGATCAGGGGAGGGAACACTGAAGCTTTCTTT. The rearrangement uses TRBV7-9 and TRBJ1-1, with D perhaps TRBD1 (6 bases). The CDR3 sequence is 16 residues long. The germline V gene encodes CDR1 SEHNR and CDR2 FQNEAQ (reference sequence). Trimming removed 1 base at V and 1 base at J, with 13 bases between.

About this clone itself: Other DNA sequences in the same sample also yield this CDR3. The chain is built from TRBV7-9 and TRBJ1-6, with 9 bases aligning to TRBD1. The CDR3 is made up of 15 amino acids. The V segment lost 6 bases and the J segment 8 bases; nucleotides outside the gene matches: 8. Per germline, CDR1 SEHNR and CDR2 FQNEAQ (reference sequence). CDR3 protein: CASSPTGQGHSPLHF. In DNA, the CDR3 is TGTGCCAGCAGTCCGACGGGACAGGGACATTCACCCCTCCACTTT.

V is TRBV4-3 and J is TRBJ1-5, with D possibly TRBD1 on 6 matching bases. The germline V gene encodes CDR1 LGHNA and CDR2 YSLEER. CDR3 length equals 17 residues. Between the trimmed V and J ends, which lost 3 bases and 4 bases, there was a span of 19 bases. The DNA of the CDR3 is TGCGCCAGCAGCCACAGAAGGCTAGGGGGGGATAATCAGCCCCAGCATTTT. This codes for CASSHRRLGGDNQPQHF.

This clone came up a few times. This sequence joins TRBV5-4 and TRBJ2-5; D gene unclear. The end of the DNA is better explained by TRBJ2-7, so the J call may be wrong. Germline values: CDR1 SGHNT, CDR2 YYREEE (reference sequence). The CDR3 has 12 residues. CDR3 DNA sequence: TGTGCCAGCAGCTTCCAGAACTACGAGCAGTACTTC. The encoded protein is CASSFQNYEQYF.

In its sample, this clone was seen a few times. J is TRBJ2-4 and V is TRBV6-5; a weak D match, TRBD2 (6 bases). Germline V lookup: CDR1 MNHEY, CDR2 SVGAGI. V was trimmed by 6 bases and J by 5 bases, leaving 17 bases between them. CDR3 length equals 15 residues. The chain's CDR3 is CASRPPGGLQNIQYF. For the CDR3, the DNA is TGTGCCAGCAGACCCCCCGGGGGTTTACAAAACATTCAGTACTTC.

The chain links TRBV25-1 to TRBJ2-2; 11 bases map to TRBD2. Germline V gene data show CDR1 as MGHDK and CDR2 as SYGVNS. Trimming removed 6 bases from V and 8 bases from J; junction bases left unmatched: 8. This CDR3 is built from 15 residues. The CDR3: CASSPTSGRGGELFF. DNA of the CDR3: TGTGCCAGCAGCCCAACTAGCGGGAGAGGTGGGGAGCTGTTTTTT.

This clone turned up a few times. The chain links TRBV14 to TRBJ2-3; 14 positions match TRBD2. The CDR3 runs 16 residues. CDR1 SGHDN and CDR2 FVKESK come from the germline V gene. The trim removed 3 bases at V and 4 bases at J, leaving 3 bases unmatched. The CDR3 sequence: CASSHGTSGSADTQYF. The CDR3 nucleotides read TGTGCCAGCAGCCATGGGACTAGCGGGAGTGCAGATACGCAGTATTTT.